This section outlines one T cell receptor beta chain sequence together with its context. Its antigen is currently unknown. The deep-level immunoSEQ assay was used. TCRdb's table, derived via immunoSEQ multiplex PCR, lists solely in-frame clones and lacks some. Here the sample spans 2 million to 2.5 million clones, 90% to 96% being singletons. V was shortened by 5 bases and J by 8 bases, with 19 bases between the two germline ends. The CDR3 is made up of 15 amino acids. Per germline, CDR1 ENHRY and CDR2 SYGVKD. This sample is drawn from a study of shared clonotypes between healthy human individuals. As for the study in general: A couple of women and a few men aged 18 to 49 made up the donors.

Whole-study results and caveats: A few donors had around 5.2% of their naive CD4 clonotypes in common.

The sample taken for sequencing was naive CD4+ T cells sorted from blood. This sample's subset: CD45RA+ positively selected. The sequence came from a man between 18 and 35 years old in good health. The chain has TRBV10-3 and TRBJ1-3; D gene uncertain. As DNA, the CDR3 is TGTGCCATCAGTAGTGGCATGGGTTGGATAGACACCATATATTTT. Its protein product is CAISSGMGWIDTIYF.